These 28 T cell receptor beta chains share one sample of origin, sequenced in a study of T cells in Graves' hyperthyroidism and ophthalmopathy. RNA transcripts served as the template for amplifying TCR beta CDR3 regions. The TCR CDR3 was amplified in a first-round RT-PCR using the HTBI primer set. In TCRdb, the multiplex PCR reads were re-called with MiXCR into one record per CDR3 protein. The table shows about 600,000 distinct CDR3 sequences, with about 16% occurring only once. The sequenced material came from blood. Source of these receptors: a woman in her forties with Graves' ophthalmopathy.

This clonotype appeared many times. The chain recombines TRBV6-1 with TRBJ1-5, with D possibly TRBD1 on 6 matching bases. Trimming stripped 5 bases from V and 5 bases from J, with 13 bases between. The CDR3 has 14 amino acids. Germline-derived CDR1 and CDR2 are MNHNS and SASEGT. The CDR3 loop reads CASSLGEGDQPQHF. CDR3 DNA: TGTGCCAGCAGTCTGGGGGAGGGGGATCAGCCCCAGCATTTT.

This clonotype occurred many times. This sequence joins TRBV11-2 and TRBJ2-5; 9 positions agree with TRBD2. J lost 4 bases, V lost 5 bases, and 8 bases had no gene match. Germline V lookup: CDR1 SGHAT, CDR2 FQNNGV. This CDR3 spans 15 amino acids. The CDR3 reads CASSRPGTSLETQYF. In DNA form, the CDR3 reads TGTGCCAGCAGCCGACCAGGGACTAGCTTAGAGACCCAGTACTTC. Using reference TRBV11-2 and TRBJ2-5 for the parts outside the CDR3, the full variable domain is EAGVAQSPRYKIIEKRQSVAFWCNPISGHATLYWYQQILGQGPKLLIQFQNNGVVDDSQLPKDRFSAERLKGVDSTLKIQPAKLEDSAVYLCASSRPGTSLETQYFGPGTRLLVL.

This clonotype was counted ten times or more. The gene calls are TRBV3-1 and TRBJ2-3, with D possibly matching TRBD1 (6 bases). V lost 6 bases to trimming and J lost 4 bases, with 14 bases between them. Germline V gene data show CDR1 as LGHDT and CDR2 as YNNKEL (reference sequence). This CDR3 is 14 amino acids long. The CDR3, as DNA: TGTGCCAGCAGTTCCCAGAGGGGGTCAGATACGCAGTATTTT. This sequence encodes CASSSQRGSDTQYF.

Remarks on this clonotype: This may be a read error, as it is one base from a much larger clone. This chain links TRBV11-2 with TRBJ2-7; weak D call: TRBD2 (6 bases). Per germline, CDR1 SGHAT and CDR2 FQNNGV. The ends were cut back, 6 bases at V and 7 bases at J, with 13 bases in the middle. The CDR3 spans 12 residues. Written as DNA, the CDR3 is TGTGCCAGCAGTTCCCCGGCGGGGGAGCAGTACTTC. Translating it yields CASSSPAGEQYF.

The genes are TRBV4-1 and TRBJ2-7; 8 positions agree with TRBD1. The CDR3 is 13 amino acids. Losses at the gene ends were 1 base for V and 9 bases for J; bases not matched to a gene: 5. Germline V CDR1 and CDR2: MGHRA, YSYEKL. In DNA form, the CDR3 reads TGCGCCAGCAGCCAAGCAGGGGGCTACACGCAGTACTTC. Its translation is CASSQAGGYTQYF.

Many counts were recorded for this clonotype. This chain links TRBV7-2 with TRBJ2-7; 11 nucleotides line up with TRBD2. J lost 6 bases, V lost 1 base, and 8 bases had no gene match. The CDR3 is made up of 16 amino acids. Per the germline V gene, CDR1 is SGHTA and CDR2 is FQGNSA. CDR3 loop: CASSLVSSGGPAEQYF. The CDR3 DNA follows: TGTGCCAGCAGCTTAGTTTCTAGCGGGGGGCCCGCCGAGCAGTACTTC.

This clonotype was seen a handful of times. V usage is TRBV28 and J usage is TRBJ1-5; D unclear. V lost 4 bases and J lost 9, with 16 bases in between. Germline V gene data show CDR1 as MDHEN and CDR2 as SYDVKM. The CDR3 consists of 14 residues. CDR3 residues: CASSSPSGPLPQHF. In nucleotides, the CDR3 is TGTGCCAGCAGTTCCCCCTCGGGTCCTTTGCCCCAGCATTTT. The variable domain in full, with the rest retrieved from reference TRBV28 and TRBJ1-5, is DVKVTQSSRYLVKRTGEKVFLECVQDMDHENMFWYRQDPGLGLRLIYFSYDVKMKEKGDIPEGYSVSREKKERFSLILESASTNQTSMYLCASSSPSGPLPQHFGDGTRLSIL.

In its sample, this clonotype was seen many times. The V and J genes are TRBV6-2 or TRBV6-3 and TRBJ2-3; 8 bases map to TRBD2. This CDR3 is 14 amino acids long. V gave up 2 bases and J gave up 4 bases; unmatched junction bases: 2. Germline-derived CDR1 and CDR2 are MNHEY and SVGEGT. DNA for the CDR3: TGTGCCAGCAGTTACGTGCGGGAGGCAGATACGCAGTATTTT. It is translated as CASSYVREADTQYF.

The CDR3 spells CSASSGRNYNEQFF. Written as DNA, the CDR3 is TGCAGTGCTAGTAGCGGGAGAAACTACAATGAGCAGTTCTTC. The chain carries TRBV20-1 and TRBJ2-1; 9 nucleotides match TRBD2. CDR1 is DFQATT, CDR2 SNEGSKA, per germline (reference sequence). Trimming removed 3 bases from V and 3 bases from J; junction bases left unmatched: 3. The length of the CDR3 is 14 residues.

The chain recombines TRBV12-3 or TRBV12-4 with TRBJ2-6, with D unresolved. The CDR3 contains 18 residues. V was clipped by 3 bases and J by 4 bases, with 19 bases between them. The CDR3 here is CASSLVPTHAGGANVLTF. CDR3 in DNA: TGTGCCAGCAGTTTGGTCCCGACCCACGCAGGAGGGGCCAACGTCCTGACTTTC.

This chain joins TRBV3-1 and TRBJ2-2, with TRBD2 identical over 11 bases. The CDR3 runs 20 residues. Germline V gene lookup returns CDR1 LGHDT and CDR2 YNNKEL (reference sequence). The junction had 9 bases not matched to a gene; V was cut back by 0 bases and J by 0 bases. As DNA, the CDR3 is TGTGCCAGCAGCCAAGATCTAGAACTAGCGGGGGACTCGAACACCGGGGAGCTGTTTTTT. This sequence encodes CASSQDLELAGDSNTGELFF.

There are many counts of this clonotype. The rearrangement joins TRBV2 to TRBJ1-1; possible D gene TRBD1, 6 bases. This CDR3 is 13 amino acids long. V shed 6 bases and J shed 4 bases, with 12 bases lying between them. The V gene's germline CDR1 is SNHLY and CDR2 FYNNEI. CDR3 in amino acids: CASRNRDGTEAFF. The DNA for the CDR3 is TGTGCCAGCAGGAACAGGGACGGCACTGAAGCTTTCTTT.

A remark on this clonotype: A much larger clone is a single base away; this may be a read error. The chain links TRBV27 to TRBJ1-5; the D is unclear. Between the trimmed V and J ends, which lost 4 bases and 5 bases, there was a span of 18 bases. Germline V gene data show CDR1 as MNHEY and CDR2 as SMNVEV (reference sequence). This CDR3 contains 16 residues. CDR3 sequence reads: CASSSSRRQRDQPQHF. The CDR3 bases are TGTGCCAGCAGTTCCTCACGAAGGCAGCGGGATCAGCCCCAGCATTTT.

The CDR3 region is CASSEDYQNEQYF. The DNA for the CDR3 is TGTGCCAGCAGTGAAGACTACCAAAACGAGCAGTACTTC. The J gene is TRBJ2-5, the V gene TRBV25-1; possibly TRBD2 for D (5 bases). The better agreement between TRBJ2-7 and the DNA end casts doubt on the J call. CDR1 is MGHDK and CDR2 is SYGVNS in the germline V gene. The CDR3 length is 13 residues.

This clonotype was seen repeatedly, ten times or more. The CDR3 DNA sequence: TGTGCCAGCAGTTACTCGAGTGTGGGCGGCTACACTGAAGCTTTCTTT. Translation: CASSYSSVGGYTEAFF. The rearrangement joins TRBV6-5 to TRBJ1-1; D ambiguous. Germline-derived CDR1 and CDR2 are MNHEY and SVGAGI. There are 16 residues in the CDR3. Trimming cost V 0 bases and J 3 bases, with 14 bases left between them.

The chain uses TRBV12-3 or TRBV12-4 and TRBJ1-1; D ambiguous. V lost 3 bases and J 1 base, leaving 12 bases between the germline ends. This CDR3 is built from 15 residues. CDR3 sequence (DNA): TGTGCCAGCAGTTTTCGTGCCAGCCAGAACACTGAAGCTTTCTTT. It yields the protein CASSFRASQNTEAFF.

The chain recombines TRBV6-1 with TRBJ1-5, with D hard to call. The CDR3 extends over 14 amino acids. V lost 4 bases, J lost 6 bases, and 13 bases lay in between. Germline-derived CDR1 and CDR2 are MNHNS and SASEGT. CDR3 loop: CASSGRLNSQPQHF. The CDR3 DNA is TGTGCCAGCAGTGGCCGCCTGAACAGTCAGCCCCAGCATTTT.

Only a few counts were recorded for this clonotype. The chain links TRBV12-3 or TRBV12-4 to TRBJ1-5, with D possibly TRBD1 on 5 matching bases. The CDR3 covers 15 residues. Trimming pared 5 bases from V and 1 base from J, leaving 12 bases between. Written as DNA, the CDR3 is TGTGCCAGCAGTAGACACAGGACCAGCAATCAGCCCCAGCATTTT. Its protein is CASSRHRTSNQPQHF.

This clonotype has a count of ten or more. This chain connects TRBV3-1 to TRBJ1-2; 11 nucleotides line up with TRBD1. J lost 1 base, V lost 5 bases, and 6 bases had no gene match. Per the germline V gene, CDR1 is LGHDT and CDR2 is YNNKEL (reference sequence). This CDR3 has 16 amino acids. The CDR3 loop is CASSEGGTGGNYGYTF. The CDR3, as DNA: TGTGCCAGCAGCGAAGGAGGGACAGGGGGTAACTATGGCTACACCTTC. The whole variable domain, filled in from reference TRBV3-1 and TRBJ1-2, reads DTAVSQTPKYLVTQMGNDKSIKCEQNLGHDTMYWYKQDSKKFLKIMFSYNNKELIINETVPNRFSPKSPDKAHLNLHINSLELGDSAVYFCASSEGGTGGNYGYTFGSGTRLTVV.

This clonotype was detected ten times or more. The chain has TRBV30 and TRBJ2-1; 8 positions match TRBD2. The CDR3 is made up of 15 amino acids. The germline V gene encodes CDR1 GTSNPN and CDR2 SVGIG (reference sequence). V gave up 0 bases and J gave up 2 bases; unmatched junction bases: 3. CDR3 nucleotides: TGTGCCTGGAGTGTCGGTAGCGGGACCTACAATGAGCAGTTCTTC. Encoded protein: CAWSVGSGTYNEQFF.

This clonotype has a count of ten or more. The rearrangement uses TRBV12-5 and TRBJ1-1, with a possible D match to TRBD1 (6 bases). With 0 bases removed from V and 0 bases from J, the gap between germline ends came to 17 bases. The CDR3 is made up of 18 amino acids. The germline gives CDR1 LGHNT, CDR2 FRNRAP. The CDR3 region has the DNA TGTGCTAGTGGTTTGGTACGGGTGGGGGGCTCCATGAACACTGAAGCTTTCTTT. Protein sequence: CASGLVRVGGSMNTEAFF.

In its sample, this clonotype was seen many times. The CDR3 DNA sequence: TGTGCCAGCAGCTTCACTACTAGCGGGGGAAACACCGGGGAGCTGTTTTTT. Amino acid sequence: CASSFTTSGGNTGELFF. The V and J genes are TRBV2 and TRBJ2-2; TRBD2 matches at 11 bases. The V segment lost 6 bases and the J segment 2 bases; nucleotides outside the gene matches: 8. This CDR3 contains 17 residues. From germline, CDR1 is SNHLY and CDR2 FYNNEI. Supplemented by reference TRBV2 and TRBJ2-2, the full variable domain reads EPEVTQTPSHQVTQMGQEVILRCVPISNHLYFYWYRQILGQKVEFLVSFYNNEISEKSEIFDDQFSVERPDGSNFTLKIRSTKLEDSAMYFCASSFTTSGGNTGELFFGEGSRLTVL.

This clonotype turned up a few times. The J gene is TRBJ2-5, the V gene TRBV19, with 11 bases fitting TRBD1. V lost 5 bases, J lost 5 bases, and 13 bases stayed unmatched. The CDR3 length is 17 residues. Germline V gene sequence: CDR1 LNHDA, CDR2 SQIVND (reference sequence). CDR3 DNA sequence: TGTGCCAGTAGTGCCGGATCCGGGACAGGGGGTGGGGAGACCCAGTACTTC. Its protein is CASSAGSGTGGGETQYF.

The chain employs TRBV20-1 and TRBJ1-4; no clear D gene. The CDR3 is 15 residues long. The V and J ends lost 2 bases and 1 base respectively, with 11 bases between them. Germline V lookup: CDR1 DFQATT, CDR2 SNEGSKA (reference sequence). The CDR3 sequence: CSARKQIGTNEKLFF. CDR3 nucleotide sequence: TGCAGTGCTAGAAAACAGATCGGAACTAATGAAAAACTGTTTTTT.

This clonotype was detected a few times. The J gene is TRBJ1-1, the V gene TRBV6-1; D remains ambiguous. V gave up 6 bases and J gave up 0 bases, with 11 bases separating them. The CDR3 has 14 amino acids. Looked up from germline, CDR1 is MNHNS and CDR2 is SASEGT. The CDR3 DNA reads TGTGCCAGCAGGAGACAAAACATGAACACTGAAGCTTTCTTT. Translation gives CASRRQNMNTEAFF.

Many counts were recorded for this clonotype. V gene TRBV6-2 or TRBV6-3 combines with J gene TRBJ2-7; D possibly uses TRBD1 or TRBD2 (5 bases each). The CDR3 runs to 13 residues. Germline lookup yields CDR1 MNHEY and CDR2 SVGEGT. The V gene lost 6 bases and the J gene lost 0 bases, with 9 bases spanning the gap. CDR3 protein: CASREDNSYEQYF. The CDR3 coding sequence is TGTGCCAGCAGGGAGGACAACTCCTACGAGCAGTACTTC.

This clonotype was recorded at least ten times. V usage is TRBV5-1 and J usage is TRBJ1-2, with 7 bases aligning to TRBD1. CDR1 and CDR2 (germline): SGHRS, YFSETQ. The CDR3 totals 15 residues. V trimming: 0 bases; J trimming: 3 bases; junction bases outside the gene matches: 5. CDR3 sequence reads: CASSLGPGTDYGYTF. The DNA for the CDR3 is TGCGCCAGCAGCTTGGGCCCGGGGACAGACTATGGCTACACCTTC.

This clonotype came up a few times. The chain's CDR3 is CASTRRLTLSYNEQFF. The CDR3 DNA is TGTGCCAGCACCCGAAGGCTAACCCTCTCCTACAATGAGCAGTTCTTC. The chain has TRBV12-3 or TRBV12-4 and TRBJ2-1; no firm D call. CDR3 length equals 16 residues. V was trimmed by 7 bases and J by 0 bases, leaving 16 bases between them.